These 11 T cell receptor beta chains were all obtained from the same sample, sequenced in a study of blood T cell repertoires in COVID-19 (dated by TCRdb to about 2020). Receptor amplification or capture employed the immunoSEQ multiplex PCR assay. Entries here come from immuneACCESS through TCRdb and include only in-frame sequences with V and J called. Some clones fail to appear in such tables; in the studies checked, an unresolved V gene covers under half of the shortfall, and the cause of the remainder is unknown. The sample has 220,000 or so clones on record, roughly 84% of them singletons. Of the sample, around 3% is held by the ten largest clones. Sequencing was performed on peripheral blood. The receptors come from a woman in her 30s who had recovered from COVID-19.

This clone has only a few counts. The chain carries TRBV28 and TRBJ1-3; D call uncertain. CDR1 is MDHEN, CDR2 SYDVKM, per germline. CDR3 length: 14 amino acids. V was shortened by 7 bases and J by 0 bases, with 10 bases between the two germline ends. DNA of the CDR3: TGTGCCAGCACCGGGAGTGACTCTGGAAACACCATATATTTT. Its translation: CASTGSDSGNTIYF.

This clone is a singleton in its sample. The rearrangement joins TRBV6-5 to TRBJ2-5; TRBD1 matches at 8 bases. Trimming at V came to 7 bases and at J to 4 bases, leaving 8 bases not matched to a gene. Germline V lookup: CDR1 MNHEY, CDR2 SVGAGI. The CDR3 runs 14 residues. The CDR3 nucleotides read TGTGCCAGCACTAGGACAGGGACGGGAGAGACCCAGTACTTC. Translated, it gives CASTRTGTGETQYF.

The chain has TRBV9 and TRBJ1-1, with 7 bases that match TRBD1. The germline CDR1 and CDR2 sequences are SGDLS and YYNGEE. CDR3 length equals 15 residues. V lost 3 bases, J lost 7 bases, and 12 bases stayed unmatched. The CDR3 loop reads CASSANPGQRGEAFF. CDR3 coding DNA: TGTGCCAGCAGCGCCAACCCGGGACAGCGAGGTGAAGCTTTCTTT. The whole variable domain, remainder taken from reference TRBV9 and TRBJ1-1, is DSGVTQTPKHLITATGQRVTLRCSPRSGDLSVYWYQQSLDQGLQFLIQYYNGEERAKGNILERFSAQQFPDLHSELNLSSLELGDSALYFCASSANPGQRGEAFFGQGTRLTVV.

This sequence joins TRBV12-3 or TRBV12-4 and TRBJ1-1; 9 bases fit TRBD1. V lost 4 bases to trimming and J lost 4 bases; unmatched junction nucleotides: 1. The CDR3 contains 13 residues. The CDR3: CASSSDRGTEAFF. CDR3 in DNA: TGTGCCAGCAGTTCGGACAGGGGCACTGAAGCTTTCTTT.

The rearrangement uses TRBV5-1 and TRBJ2-7; no reliable D call. This CDR3 has 13 amino acids. Germline CDR1 is SGHRS and CDR2 is YFSETQ. V was shortened by 4 bases and J by 5 bases, with 13 bases between the two germline ends. CDR3 region: CASSITDLHEQYF. The CDR3 nucleotides are TGCGCCAGCAGCATAACTGATCTCCACGAGCAGTACTTC. Supplemented by reference TRBV5-1 and TRBJ2-7, the full variable domain reads KAGVTQTPRYLIKTRGQQVTLSCSPISGHRSVSWYQQTPGQGLQFLFEYFSETQRNKGNFPGRFSGRQFSNSRSEMNVSTLELGDSALYLCASSITDLHEQYFGPGTRLTVT.

This rearrangement joins TRBV5-4 to TRBJ2-7; 9 bases align to TRBD2. CDR3 length equals 18 residues. Germline loops: CDR1 SGHNT, CDR2 YYREEE (reference sequence). With V trimmed by 4 bases and J by 1 base, 15 bases remained unmatched. The DNA for the CDR3 is TGTGCCAGCAGCGGCGGGCGTAGGGCGGGAGGGCGGTCCTACGAGCAGTACTTC. This gives the protein CASSGGRRAGGRSYEQYF. The whole variable domain, filled in from reference TRBV5-4 and TRBJ2-7, reads ETGVTQSPTHLIKTRGQQVTLRCSSQSGHNTVSWYQQALGQGPQFIFQYYREEENGRGNFPPRFSGLQFPNYSSELNVNALELDDSALYLCASSGGRRAGGRSYEQYFGPGTRLTVT.

The chain carries TRBV24-1 and TRBJ2-7; TRBD1 matches at 8 bases. The CDR3 is 14 residues long. Trimming took 3 bases from V and 6 from J; bases not matched to a gene: 6. Germline values: CDR1 KGHDR, CDR2 SFDVKD. CDR3 DNA sequence: TGTGCCACCAGTGATCCAGGACAGGGCGGCGAGCAGTACTTC. It translates to CATSDPGQGGEQYF.

This chain joins TRBV7-8 and TRBJ1-1; 8 nucleotides line up with TRBD1. This CDR3 is built from 14 residues. The ends lost 3 bases at V and 1 base at J; junction bases unmatched: 1. Germline values: CDR1 SGHVS, CDR2 FQNEAQ. The CDR3 reads CASSFGTGNTEAFF. CDR3 nucleotide sequence: TGTGCCAGCAGCTTCGGGACAGGGAACACTGAAGCTTTCTTT.

The gene calls are TRBV25-1 and TRBJ1-4; D gene uncertain. This CDR3 has 12 amino acids. Germline lookup yields CDR1 MGHDK and CDR2 SYGVNS. V was cut by 4 bases and J by 6 bases, with 6 bases left in between. The CDR3, as DNA: TGTGCCAGCAGTGCCGGGTATGAAAAACTGTTTTTT. This gives the protein CASSAGYEKLFF.

The rearrangement links TRBV9 to TRBJ1-1, with 9 bases that match TRBD1. Unmatched junction bases numbered 10, after V lost 4 bases and J lost 3 bases. The germline V gene has CDR1 SGDLS and CDR2 YYNGEE. This CDR3 is built from 16 residues. CDR3 nucleotide sequence: TGTGCCAGCAGCTCCCGTCCCGGGACAGGGTACACTGAAGCTTTCTTT. It specifies CASSSRPGTGYTEAFF.

The chain employs TRBV25-1 and TRBJ2-7; D perhaps matches TRBD1 (5 bases). The germline gives CDR1 MGHDK, CDR2 SYGVNS. Trimming took off 3 bases at V and 3 bases at J, with 12 bases between the two ends. The CDR3 has 14 amino acids. The CDR3 spells CASSEGVGRYEQYF. The CDR3 DNA reads as TGTGCCAGCAGTGAGGGCGTGGGGCGCTACGAGCAGTACTTC.